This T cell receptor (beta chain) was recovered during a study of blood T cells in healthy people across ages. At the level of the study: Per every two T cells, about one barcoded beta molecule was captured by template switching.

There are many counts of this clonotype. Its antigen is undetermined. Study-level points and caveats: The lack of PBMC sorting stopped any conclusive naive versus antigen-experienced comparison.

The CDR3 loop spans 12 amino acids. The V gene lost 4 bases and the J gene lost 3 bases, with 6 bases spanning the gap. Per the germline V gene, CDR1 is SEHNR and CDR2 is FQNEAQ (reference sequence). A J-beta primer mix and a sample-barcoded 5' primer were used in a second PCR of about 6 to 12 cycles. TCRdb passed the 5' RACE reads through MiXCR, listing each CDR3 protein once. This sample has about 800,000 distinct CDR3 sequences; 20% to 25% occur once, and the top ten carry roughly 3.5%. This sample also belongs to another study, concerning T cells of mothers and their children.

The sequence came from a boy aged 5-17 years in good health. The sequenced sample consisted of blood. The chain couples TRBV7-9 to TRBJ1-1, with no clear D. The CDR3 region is CASSSYHTEAFF. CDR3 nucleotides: TGTGCCAGCAGCTCTTACCACACTGAAGCTTTCTTT.